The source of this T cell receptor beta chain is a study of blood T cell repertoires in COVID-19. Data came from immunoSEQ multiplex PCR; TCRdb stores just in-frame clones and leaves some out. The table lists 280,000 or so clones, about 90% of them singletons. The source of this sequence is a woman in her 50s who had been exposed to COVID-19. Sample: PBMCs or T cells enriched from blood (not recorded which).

The CDR3 region is CATRGQGDTGELFF. The DNA for the CDR3 is TGTGCCACCAGGGGACAGGGCGACACCGGGGAGCTGTTTTTT. The rearrangement links TRBV11-2 to TRBJ2-2, with 9 nucleotides matching TRBD1. J gave up 3 bases and V 10 bases, and 6 bases lay outside the gene matches. The CDR3 totals 14 residues. Germline V CDR1 and CDR2: SGHAT, FQNNGV.